One sample yielded the 27 T cell receptor beta chains listed below, sequenced in a study of blood T cell repertoires in COVID-19. Assay used: immunoSEQ multiplex PCR; TCRdb lists only in-frame clones, some missing. The table shows approximately 150,000 clones, with roughly 83% occurring only once. Sequenced: PBMCs or T cells enriched from blood (not recorded which). These receptors originate from a man aged 65 to 79 who had been exposed to COVID-19.

The chain carries TRBV7-2 and TRBJ2-2; D ambiguous. The length of the CDR3 is 13 residues. The V end lost 3 bases, the J end lost 0 bases, and 2 bases lay between the germline ends. CDR1 is SGHTA, CDR2 FQGNSA, per germline. The CDR3 protein is CASSFTNTGELFF. The CDR3 coding sequence is TGTGCCAGCAGCTTCACGAACACCGGGGAGCTGTTTTTT. The full variable domain, completed using reference TRBV7-2 and TRBJ2-2, is GAGVSQSPSNKVTEKGKDVELRCDPISGHTALYWYRQSLGQGLEFLIYFQGNSAPDKSGLPSDRFSAERTGGSVSTLTIQRTQQEDSAVYLCASSFTNTGELFFGEGSRLTVL.

The V gene is TRBV4-1, the J gene TRBJ2-5; no definite D call. Germline values: CDR1 MGHRA, CDR2 YSYEKL. V was clipped by 4 bases and J by 5 bases, with 11 bases between them. This CDR3 is built from 13 residues. This chain's CDR3 is CASSRLSRETQYF. DNA of the CDR3: TGCGCCAGCAGCCGATTGTCCCGGGAGACCCAGTACTTC.

The rearrangement links TRBV5-1 to TRBJ2-5, with TRBD1 as a possible D gene (6 bases). CDR1 and CDR2 from the germline V gene are SGHRS and YFSETQ. V lost 4 bases and J 1 base, leaving 11 bases between the germline ends. The CDR3 contains 14 residues. The CDR3 spells CASSRGQLQETQYF. DNA of the CDR3: TGCGCCAGCAGCAGGGGACAACTCCAAGAGACCCAGTACTTC.

The chain links TRBV7-7 to TRBJ1-3; 8 nucleotides align to TRBD1. CDR1 and CDR2 from the germline V gene are SSHAT and FNYEAQ (reference sequence). V dropped 5 bases and J dropped 1; count of bases not matched to a gene: 4. The CDR3 has 15 amino acids. CDR3 sequence (DNA): TGTGCCAGCAGCGGAACAGGGGGATCTGGAAACACCATATATTTT. This translates into CASSGTGGSGNTIYF.

V gene TRBV2 combines with J gene TRBJ1-5; 9 nucleotides agree with TRBD1. With V trimmed by 6 bases and J by 7 bases, 10 bases remained unmatched. In germline, CDR1 is SNHLY, CDR2 FYNNEI. CDR3 length: 15 residues. The CDR3 DNA reads TGTGCCAGCAGGCCGGGACAGGGATCGGGACAGCCCCAGCATTTT. Residues: CASRPGQGSGQPQHF. The full variable domain, its missing parts supplied by reference TRBV2 and TRBJ1-5, is EPEVTQTPSHQVTQMGQEVILRCVPISNHLYFYWYRQILGQKVEFLVSFYNNEISEKSEIFDDQFSVERPDGSNFTLKIRSTKLEDSAMYFCASRPGQGSGQPQHFGDGTRLSIL.

The chain is built from TRBV6-5 and TRBJ1-1; D may be TRBD1 (5 bases). CDR1 and CDR2 (germline): MNHEY, SVGAGI. There are 14 residues in the CDR3. V was pared by 4 bases and J by 0 bases, with 9 bases between. The CDR3 sequence is CASSSTGVNTEAFF. The CDR3 DNA sequence: TGTGCCAGCAGTTCAACAGGTGTGAACACTGAAGCTTTCTTT.

J is TRBJ2-7 and V is TRBV18, with 7 nucleotides matching TRBD2. The CDR3 spans 16 residues. J gave up 4 bases and V 0 bases, and 9 bases lay outside the gene matches. Germline V gene sequence: CDR1 KGHSH, CDR2 LQKENI. The CDR3, as DNA: TGTGCCAGCTCACCACCGGGGCTAGCGGCTGGTTACGAGCAGTACTTC. Protein sequence: CASSPPGLAAGYEQYF.

Remarks on this clone: Additional DNA sequences in this sample encode the identical CDR3. This chain uses TRBV2 with TRBJ2-5; TRBD1 aligns across 9 bases. Losses at the gene ends were 8 bases for V and 4 bases for J; bases not matched to a gene: 8. Germline lookup yields CDR1 SNHLY and CDR2 FYNNEI. The CDR3 runs to 14 residues. The CDR3 reads CASSGQGLRETQYF. CDR3 DNA sequence: TGTGCCAGCTCCGGACAGGGGTTACGAGAGACCCAGTACTTC. Drawing the rest from reference TRBV2 and TRBJ2-5, the complete variable domain is EPEVTQTPSHQVTQMGQEVILRCVPISNHLYFYWYRQILGQKVEFLVSFYNNEISEKSEIFDDQFSVERPDGSNFTLKIRSTKLEDSAMYFCASSGQGLRETQYFGPGTRLLVL.

V usage is TRBV7-8 and J usage is TRBJ2-7, with 7 positions matching TRBD1. This CDR3 has 13 residues. Looked up from germline, CDR1 is SGHVS and CDR2 is FQNEAQ. The V gene end was trimmed by 3 bases and the J gene end by 6 bases; junction bases not matched to a gene: 5. DNA of the CDR3: TGTGCCAGCAGCTTTGGACAGGCCGGCGAGCAGTACTTC. It is translated as CASSFGQAGEQYF.

The genes are TRBV7-2 and TRBJ2-3; 7 nucleotides line up with TRBD1. The CDR3 has 15 amino acids. The V and J ends lost 5 bases and 4 bases, in that order; junction bases with no gene match: 9. Germline V gene data show CDR1 as SGHTA and CDR2 as FQGNSA. The CDR3 here is CASSETGVWPDTQYF. As DNA, the CDR3 is TGTGCCAGCAGCGAAACAGGGGTTTGGCCAGATACGCAGTATTTT. Complete variable domain (other parts from reference TRBV7-2 and TRBJ2-3): GAGVSQSPSNKVTEKGKDVELRCDPISGHTALYWYRQSLGQGLEFLIYFQGNSAPDKSGLPSDRFSAERTGGSVSTLTIQRTQQEDSAVYLCASSETGVWPDTQYFGPGTRLTVL.

This clone was counted a few times. This chain joins TRBV12-3 or TRBV12-4 and TRBJ1-1; 10 bases are a match to TRBD1. V shed 6 bases, J shed 4 bases, and the junction held 2 bases outside the gene matches. The CDR3 consists of 13 residues. The CDR3 here is CASRWTGGTEAFF. For the CDR3, the DNA is TGTGCCAGCAGGTGGACAGGGGGCACTGAAGCTTTCTTT.

DNA of the CDR3: TGTGCCAGCAGTGGACAGGGGACAGATACGCAGTATTTT. Protein sequence: CASSGQGTDTQYF. This rearrangement joins TRBV2 to TRBJ2-3; TRBD1 matches 8 bases. Germline V CDR1 and CDR2: SNHLY, FYNNEI. Trimming took 4 bases from V and 3 from J; bases not matched to a gene: 0. This CDR3 spans 13 amino acids.

V and J are TRBV2 and TRBJ1-2; D gene uncertain. The CDR3 extends over 14 amino acids. Germline CDR1 reads SNHLY; CDR2 reads FYNNEI. The V and J ends lost 3 bases and 0 bases respectively, with 8 bases between them. CDR3 region: CASSEPGSNYGYTF. The CDR3 region has the DNA TGTGCCAGCAGTGAGCCAGGCTCTAACTATGGCTACACCTTC.

The chain combines TRBV4-1 with TRBJ2-1; 9 bases are a match to TRBD1. Trimming at V came to 1 base and at J to 7 bases, leaving 8 bases not matched to a gene. The CDR3 has 16 amino acids. Germline CDR1 and CDR2: MGHRA and YSYEKL. The DNA of the CDR3 is TGCGCCAGCAGCCAAGCAACAGGGGGCGGCGGGAATGAGCAGTTCTTC. Its protein is CASSQATGGGGNEQFF.

This clone was recorded only once. The chain joins TRBV11-2 to TRBJ2-1; no definite D call. The CDR3 has 15 amino acids. Trimming pared 4 bases from V and 7 bases from J, leaving 17 bases between. In germline, CDR1 is SGHAT, CDR2 FQNNGV. CDR3 amino acids: CASSSRPGTQNEQFF. CDR3 DNA: TGTGCCAGCAGCTCTAGGCCCGGCACCCAGAATGAGCAGTTCTTC.

The chain combines TRBV7-2 with TRBJ2-1, with D uncertain. The length of the CDR3 is 13 residues. Looked up from germline, CDR1 is SGHTA and CDR2 is FQGNSA. Trimming stripped 7 bases from V and 9 bases from J, with 16 bases between. The CDR3 DNA follows: TGTGCCAGCACTCCGAGCTCTATCGGTGAGCAGTTCTTC. Encoded protein: CASTPSSIGEQFF.

V gene TRBV9 combines with J gene TRBJ2-7, with 8 bases that match TRBD1. The junction had 5 bases not matched to a gene; V was cut back by 3 bases and J by 0 bases. The CDR3 loop spans 15 amino acids. Germline CDR1 and CDR2: SGDLS and YYNGEE. CDR3 sequence (DNA): TGTGCCAGCAGCGCAGGACAGGGAGACTCCTACGAGCAGTACTTC. Residues: CASSAGQGDSYEQYF.

The rearrangement links TRBV7-2 to TRBJ2-1; TRBD2 matches at 11 bases. The CDR3 covers 15 residues. The germline V gene has CDR1 SGHTA and CDR2 FQGNSA. J was trimmed by 16 bases and V by 1 base; bases with no gene match: 12. CDR3 DNA sequence: TGTGCCAGCAGCTTAGTAACTAGCGGGAGAGGTCAGTACTTCTTC. Amino acid sequence: CASSLVTSGRGQYFF.

The rearrangement uses TRBV29-1 and TRBJ2-3; the match to TRBD2 covers 10 bases. Per germline, CDR1 SQVTM and CDR2 ANQGSEA. This CDR3 contains 16 residues. With V trimmed by 4 bases and J by 3 bases, 10 bases remained unmatched. The CDR3 sequence is CSVATGASGGTDTQYF. The CDR3 nucleotides are TGCAGCGTTGCAACCGGGGCTAGCGGGGGTACAGATACGCAGTATTTT.

This clone showed up just once. The chain is built from TRBV5-1 and TRBJ1-2; unclear D gene. The V and J ends lost 4 bases and 6 bases respectively, with 10 bases between them. CDR1 and CDR2 (germline): SGHRS, YFSETQ. The CDR3 is 12 residues long. CDR3 coding DNA: TGCGCCAGCAGCACGGGAGCGGATGGCTACACCTTC. It encodes CASSTGADGYTF.

This rearrangement joins TRBV29-1 to TRBJ2-1; tentative D call: TRBD1 (6 bases). The CDR3 sequence is 13 residues long. V dropped 6 bases and J dropped 0 bases, with 9 bases sitting between them. Germline assignment: CDR1 SQVTM and CDR2 ANQGSEA. The CDR3 reads CSVDRSSYNEQFF. The CDR3 DNA sequence: TGCAGCGTCGACAGGAGCTCCTACAATGAGCAGTTCTTC.

The rearrangement links TRBV5-4 to TRBJ2-3; D is perhaps TRBD2 (6 bases). Germline V gene lookup returns CDR1 SGHNT and CDR2 YYREEE (reference sequence). V shed 3 bases and J shed 3 bases, with 11 bases lying between them. The CDR3 covers 14 residues. The CDR3 nucleotides read TGTGCCAGCAGCTATCGGGGGAGGACAGATACGCAGTATTTT. Protein product: CASSYRGRTDTQYF.

V gene TRBV6-5 combines with J gene TRBJ1-1, with D hard to call. Germline V gives CDR1 MNHEY, CDR2 SVGAGI. The CDR3 is made up of 14 amino acids. V dropped 4 bases and J dropped 6 bases, with 15 bases sitting between them. This CDR3 is CASSSFEGMSEAFF. Here the CDR3 DNA reads TGTGCCAGCAGTTCCTTCGAGGGAATGTCTGAAGCTTTCTTT.

V is TRBV7-9 and J is TRBJ1-6; D is undetermined. Germline V gene data show CDR1 as SEHNR and CDR2 as FQNEAQ (reference sequence). The CDR3 runs to 15 residues. V was cut by 5 bases and J by 4 bases, with 12 bases left in between. Written as DNA, the CDR3 is TGTGCCAGCAGCCCCTGGTCGGGGTATAATTCACCCCTCCACTTT. It encodes CASSPWSGYNSPLHF.

The chain links TRBV5-1 to TRBJ2-5; no clear D gene. Between the trimmed V and J ends, which lost 0 bases and 5 bases, there was a span of 8 bases. CDR1 SGHRS and CDR2 YFSETQ come from the germline V gene. CDR3 size: 13 residues. CDR3 sequence (DNA): TGCGCCAGCAGCTTGGGCGCTTCGGAGACCCAGTACTTC. It specifies CASSLGASETQYF. The variable domain in full, completed from reference TRBV5-1 and TRBJ2-5, reads KAGVTQTPRYLIKTRGQQVTLSCSPISGHRSVSWYQQTPGQGLQFLFEYFSETQRNKGNFPGRFSGRQFSNSRSEMNVSTLELGDSALYLCASSLGASETQYFGPGTRLLVL.

This chain links TRBV15 with TRBJ2-2; unclear D gene. V was shortened by 1 base and J by 5 bases, with 8 bases between the two germline ends. The CDR3 spans 14 residues. From germline, CDR1 is LNHNV and CDR2 YYDKDF (reference sequence). This chain's CDR3 is CATSRVSRTGELFF. The DNA for the CDR3 is TGTGCCACCAGCAGAGTATCACGGACCGGGGAGCTGTTTTTT.

In its sample, this clone was seen a few times. The chain is built from TRBV5-1 and TRBJ1-3; 7 nucleotides agree with TRBD1. V lost 0 bases, J lost 3 bases, and 6 bases stayed unmatched. The germline CDR1 and CDR2 sequences are SGHRS and YFSETQ. The CDR3 sequence is 16 residues long. The CDR3 sequence: CASSLAGTALGNTIYF. CDR3 bases: TGCGCCAGCAGCTTGGCCGGGACAGCGCTTGGAAACACCATATATTTT.